This entry concerns a single T cell receptor (beta chain). Its specific antigen is unknown. This sample stems from a study of monozygotic twins with inflammatory bowel disease (dated by TCRdb to the late 2010s). Background on the whole study: The complete study included roughly 30 monozygotic twin pairs: 19 IBD-discordant Danish pairs and nine German pairs, of which four were IBD-concordant and five were IBD-discordant. Within discordant pairs, disease-associated traits were sought mainly by comparing IBD patients with their genetically identical healthy co-twins. Each individual had, on average, about 151 000 unique TCRalpha sequences and 181 000 unique TCRbeta sequences available for analysis. The full study reports these points: Fewer clonotypes were shared with other individuals by IBD patients than by healthy twins, most markedly in patients showing signs of disease activity. The analysis was unable to tell different T cell subtypes apart. No single strong signal or clonotype linked to IBD turned up in the results, so the idea that one exists was not supported. A decrease in TCRbeta repertoire diversity, as measured by inverse Simpson index, was observed in IBD patients compared with their healthy co-twins. Differing immunosuppressive treatments among patients may have added background noise and inter-individual variability to the repertoires. Concordant and discordant twins showed no difference in repertoire similarity, possibly because of limited statistical power.

From each donor, a roughly 2.6 ml peripheral blood sample was collected into PAXgene tubes and stored at -80 degrees C. Without T cell sorting, total RNA was isolated from whole blood using the PAXgene blood miRNA kit on an automated QIAcube. Deep TCRalpha and TCRbeta repertoire profiling with unique molecular barcoding was performed on peripheral blood of monozygotic twin pairs concordant or discordant for inflammatory bowel disease. Smoking habits were recorded for all twin pairs, and individuals were classified as current, former or never smokers. Libraries were built with 5' RACE. For each TCR library, approximately 3.5 ug of total RNA was used. For each sample, cDNA synthesis was carried out in eight separate reactions using SMARTScribe reverse transcriptase. Unique molecular identifiers containing a 6-nucleotide sample barcode were introduced through template switching during cDNA synthesis. TCRalpha and TCRbeta cDNA was amplified in two nested PCRs of about 17 and 10 cycles, and bead purification was carried out after each PCR. Before amplification, the cDNA was treated with uracil DNA-glycosylase and purified using the QIAquick PCR purification kit. The second PCR was the step at which Illumina TruSeq-compatible adapters and sample-specific barcodes were added. TapeStation and Qubit were used to check library quality and concentration, and 5 ng of each library went into the pool. The pooled libraries were sequenced with 2 x 100 bp reads and custom sequencing primers on an Illumina HiSeq2500 single-index Rapid Run. The study's processing was this. MiGEC version 1.2.6 was used for UMI-based consensus assembly, which corrected PCR and sequencing errors. V(D)J alignment, clonotype assembly and CDR3 extraction were performed with MiXCR version 2.1.1. To normalise gene usage, clonotype sharing and MAIT/NKT TCR abundance, the analysis used the top 1000, 10 000 and 20 000 clonotypes per sample. Diversity was computed as the inverse Simpson index with the vegan R package after downsampling to 27 000 UMIs. Paired Mann-Whitney U tests were applied to discordant twin pairs, and Benjamini-Hochberg correction was used for multiple testing. One entry per CDR3 protein sequence results from the TCRdb reprocessing of the reads, with DNA left out. V and J calls and clone size were set by TCRdb, not the authors. The table for this sample shows about 200,000 distinct CDR3 sequences. Under 8.5% of the sample is taken by the ten largest.

Counted from cysteine to phenylalanine, this CDR3 has 14 amino acids. The entry carries no DNA sequence. In the germline V gene, CDR1 corresponds to SGHDT and CDR2 to YYEEEE. The chain uses TRBV5-6 and TRBJ2-1; TCRdb reports TRBD2, a call that lacks DNA to check it against. The sample consisted of blood. The TCR sequence derives from a human donor with ulcerative colitis or Crohn's disease, or a healthy co-twin of an affected twin (not recorded which). The CDR3 sequence is CASSLAGTSYEQFF.